These 18 T cell receptor beta chains came from one sample sequenced in a study of OX40 agonist ivuxolimab in advanced cancers. Method: immunoSEQ multiplex PCR; TCRdb's copy keeps in-frame clones and lacks some. The sample lists tens of thousands of clones, roughly 91% seen once, with more than 10% in the top ten. Source: CD4+ or CD8+ T cells sorted from blood, taken in a trial of the OX40 agonist ivuxolimab. These receptors all come from an adult with an advanced solid tumor such as melanoma, head and neck, liver or kidney cancer.

The gene calls are TRBV6-1 and TRBJ2-7; possibly TRBD2 for D (6 bases). Germline V CDR1 and CDR2: MNHNS, SASEGT. The CDR3 sequence is 12 residues long. The V and J ends lost 6 bases and 6 bases respectively, with 12 bases between them. CDR3 bases: TGTGCCAGCAGGGCGGGGTACTCCGAGCAGTACTTC. Amino acids: CASRAGYSEQYF.

The chain employs TRBV6-4 and TRBJ1-4; D is perhaps TRBD1 (6 bases). Trimming removed 4 bases from V and 5 bases from J, with 14 bases in between. Germline V lookup: CDR1 MRHNA, CDR2 SNTAGT. The CDR3 is 15 amino acids. CDR3 sequence: CASSATTGPNEKLFF. CDR3 nucleotide sequence: TGTGCCAGCAGTGCGACGACAGGCCCAAATGAAAAACTGTTTTTT.

The chain uses TRBV7-9 and TRBJ2-1; TRBD2 matches at 13 bases. The germline gives CDR1 SEHNR, CDR2 FQNEAQ (reference sequence). The CDR3 loop spans 15 amino acids. Germline trimming cut 5 bases from V and 8 bases from J; bases unmatched to any gene: 6. CDR3 in amino acids: CASSRGLAGADEQFF. In nucleotides, the CDR3 is TGTGCCAGCAGCCGCGGACTAGCGGGAGCGGATGAGCAGTTCTTC.

This chain connects TRBV10-3 to TRBJ2-7; D gene ambiguous. The CDR3 runs 14 residues. V gave up 3 bases and J gave up 0 bases, with 9 bases separating them. Germline assignment: CDR1 ENHRY and CDR2 SYGVKD. The DNA of the CDR3 is TGTGCCATCAGTGAACCGGAATACTCCTACGAGCAGTACTTC. Protein product: CAISEPEYSYEQYF.

This sequence joins TRBV11-1 and TRBJ2-3, with TRBD1 identical over 8 bases. J was trimmed by 3 bases and V by 1 base; bases with no gene match: 6. The CDR3 has 16 amino acids. Germline values: CDR1 SGHAT, CDR2 FQDESV (reference sequence). In DNA, the CDR3 is TGTGCCAGCAGCTTAGTCCAGGGGGCGCTTACAGATACGCAGTATTTT. The encoded protein is CASSLVQGALTDTQYF.

The gene calls are TRBV7-2 and TRBJ1-5; no clear D gene. Trimming removed 5 bases from V and 4 bases from J, with 9 bases in between. This CDR3 has 13 amino acids. Germline V gene data show CDR1 as SGHTA and CDR2 as FQGNSA. CDR3 sequence: CASSPDLNQPQHF. CDR3 bases: TGTGCCAGCAGCCCGGACCTTAATCAGCCCCAGCATTTT.

The chain links TRBV19 to TRBJ2-6, with 7 bases matching TRBD2. Germline lookup yields CDR1 LNHDA and CDR2 SQIVND (reference sequence). CDR3 size: 18 residues. V shed 5 bases and J 2 bases; nucleotides not matched to a gene: 12. CDR3 nucleotide sequence: TGTGCCAGTAGTGGGGGGGACCGTCCATCCCCTGGGGCCAACGTCCTGACTTTC. It specifies CASSGGDRPSPGANVLTF.

The chain employs TRBV28 and TRBJ2-1; 16 positions agree with TRBD2. The CDR3 covers 19 residues. The germline gives CDR1 MDHEN, CDR2 SYDVKM. V was clipped by 5 bases and J by 2 bases; unmatched bases: 9. The CDR3 loop is CASSAGTSGRADTYNEQFF. The CDR3 DNA is TGTGCCAGCAGTGCCGGGACTAGCGGGAGGGCCGACACCTACAATGAGCAGTTCTTC. Combining the CDR3 with reference TRBV28 and TRBJ2-1 gives the whole variable domain DVKVTQSSRYLVKRTGEKVFLECVQDMDHENMFWYRQDPGLGLRLIYFSYDVKMKEKGDIPEGYSVSREKKERFSLILESASTNQTSMYLCASSAGTSGRADTYNEQFFGPGTRLTVL.

This chain links TRBV18 with TRBJ2-7, with 8 bases identical to TRBD2. Trimming at V came to 3 bases and at J to 7 bases, leaving 17 bases not matched to a gene. CDR3 length: 17 amino acids. Germline V lookup: CDR1 KGHSH, CDR2 LQKENI. As DNA, the CDR3 is TGTGCCAGCTCACCTAAGGGTGGGGAGCGGGAGTTTGATGAGCAGTACTTC. Protein: CASSPKGGEREFDEQYF.

J is TRBJ2-1 and V is TRBV28; no reliable D call. Trimming took off 6 bases at V and 7 bases at J, with 10 bases between the two ends. Germline V CDR1 and CDR2: MDHEN, SYDVKM. CDR3 length equals 12 residues. The chain's CDR3 is CASSLRWNEQFF. DNA for the CDR3: TGTGCCAGCAGCCTCAGGTGGAATGAGCAGTTCTTC.

This chain joins TRBV6-5 and TRBJ2-5; D is unresolved. This CDR3 is 14 amino acids long. Germline V gene lookup returns CDR1 MNHEY and CDR2 SVGAGI. V lost 6 bases and J lost 5, with 16 bases in between. The CDR3, as DNA: TGTGCCAGCAGGACGACTCCGAGCAAGGAGACCCAGTACTTC. Amino acids: CASRTTPSKETQYF.

This chain links TRBV6-1 with TRBJ1-1; D is uncertain. This CDR3 is built from 14 residues. Trimming stripped 7 bases from V and 5 bases from J, with 17 bases between. Germline CDR1 is MNHNS and CDR2 is SASEGT. The CDR3 DNA reads as TGTGCCAGCAAATTTAGCGTAGGCGGAACTGAAGCTTTCTTT. It specifies CASKFSVGGTEAFF.

V usage is TRBV28 and J usage is TRBJ2-1, with unresolved D. The CDR3 contains 11 residues. With 6 bases removed from V and 10 bases from J, the gap between germline ends came to 10 bases. Germline CDR1 MDHEN, CDR2 SYDVKM. The CDR3 region is CASRRSVEQFF. CDR3 sequence (DNA): TGTGCCAGCAGGCGATCGGTAGAGCAGTTCTTC. The full variable domain, completed using reference TRBV28 and TRBJ2-1, is DVKVTQSSRYLVKRTGEKVFLECVQDMDHENMFWYRQDPGLGLRLIYFSYDVKMKEKGDIPEGYSVSREKKERFSLILESASTNQTSMYLCASRRSVEQFFGPGTRLTVL.

This chain uses TRBV9 with TRBJ2-5, with D uncertain. Per germline, CDR1 SGDLS and CDR2 YYNGEE. V lost 2 bases and J 3 bases, leaving 20 bases between the germline ends. The CDR3 runs 17 residues. DNA of the CDR3: TGTGCCAGCAGCGTTTTTCCCTCCGGCGCGGTGAAAGAGACCCAGTACTTC. Its translation is CASSVFPSGAVKETQYF.

The chain combines TRBV28 with TRBJ2-7; maybe TRBD2 (6 bases). V lost 4 bases and J 1 base, leaving 11 bases between the germline ends. Germline values: CDR1 MDHEN, CDR2 SYDVKM. This CDR3 has 14 residues. The CDR3 sequence is CASSSWEESYEQYF. The CDR3 DNA sequence: TGTGCCAGCAGTTCTTGGGAGGAATCCTACGAGCAGTACTTC.

The chain couples TRBV5-6 to TRBJ2-2; 9 bases are shared with TRBD1. From germline, CDR1 is SGHDT and CDR2 YYEEEE. V trimming: 6 bases; J trimming: 6 bases; junction bases outside the gene matches: 6. The CDR3 length is 14 residues. The CDR3 sequence: CASIRDRAAGELFF. As DNA, the CDR3 is TGTGCCAGCATTCGGGACAGGGCGGCCGGGGAGCTGTTTTTT.

The chain links TRBV9 to TRBJ1-4; weak D call: TRBD1 (6 bases). There are 15 residues in the CDR3. The V end lost 4 bases, the J end lost 7 bases, and 17 bases lay between the germline ends. CDR1 SGDLS and CDR2 YYNGEE come from the germline V gene. The CDR3 spells CASSPLGGAGEKLFF. Here the CDR3 DNA reads TGTGCCAGCAGCCCTCTTGGGGGGGCGGGTGAAAAACTGTTTTTT.

The chain is built from TRBV27 and TRBJ2-1, with D perhaps assigned TRBD1 or TRBD2 (5 bases each). This CDR3 comprises 13 residues. Germline V gene sequence: CDR1 MNHEY, CDR2 SMNVEV (reference sequence). V lost 10 bases and J 8 bases, leaving 18 bases between the germline ends. The CDR3 nucleotides read TGTGCCACTTCTACTACTAGGGGACATGAGCAGTTCTTC. Its protein is CATSTTRGHEQFF.